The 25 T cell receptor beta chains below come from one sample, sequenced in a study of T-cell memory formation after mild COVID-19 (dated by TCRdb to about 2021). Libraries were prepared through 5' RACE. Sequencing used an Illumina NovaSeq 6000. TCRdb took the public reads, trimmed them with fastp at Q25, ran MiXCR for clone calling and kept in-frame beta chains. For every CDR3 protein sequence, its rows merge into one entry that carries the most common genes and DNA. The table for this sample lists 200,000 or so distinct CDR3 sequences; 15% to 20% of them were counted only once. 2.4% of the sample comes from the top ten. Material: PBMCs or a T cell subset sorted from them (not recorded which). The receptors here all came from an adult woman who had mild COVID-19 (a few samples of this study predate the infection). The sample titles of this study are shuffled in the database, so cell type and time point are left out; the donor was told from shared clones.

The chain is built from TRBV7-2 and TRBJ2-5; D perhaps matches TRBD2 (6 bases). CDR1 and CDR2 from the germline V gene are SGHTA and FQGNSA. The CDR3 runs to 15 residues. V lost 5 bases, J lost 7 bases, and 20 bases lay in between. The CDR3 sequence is CASSASDYGARTQYF. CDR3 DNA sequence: TGTGCCAGCAGCGCCTCGGACTACGGAGCACGGACCCAGTACTTC.

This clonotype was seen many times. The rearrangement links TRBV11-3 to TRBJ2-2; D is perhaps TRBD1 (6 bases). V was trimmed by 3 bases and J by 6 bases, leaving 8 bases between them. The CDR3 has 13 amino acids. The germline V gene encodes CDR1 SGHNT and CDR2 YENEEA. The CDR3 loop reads CASSFEGAGELFF. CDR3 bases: TGTGCCAGCAGCTTTGAGGGGGCCGGGGAGCTGTTTTTT. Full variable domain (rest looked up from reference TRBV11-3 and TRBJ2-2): EAGVVQSPRYKIIEKKQPVAFWCNPISGHNTLYWYLQNLGQGPELLIRYENEEAVDDSQLPKDRFSAERLKGVDSTLKIQPAELGDSAVYLCASSFEGAGELFFGEGSRLTVL.

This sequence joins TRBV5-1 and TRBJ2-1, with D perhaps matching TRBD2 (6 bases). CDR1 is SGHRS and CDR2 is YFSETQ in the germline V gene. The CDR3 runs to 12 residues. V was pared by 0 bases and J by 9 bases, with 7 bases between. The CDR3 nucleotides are TGCGCCAGCAGCTTGGGACTAGGTGAGCAGTTCTTC. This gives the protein CASSLGLGEQFF.

The CDR3 protein is CASSSWAERPLHF. The CDR3 bases are TGTGCCAGCAGTTCTTGGGCAGAGAGGCCCCTCCACTTT. The V gene is TRBV6-2 or TRBV6-3, the J gene TRBJ1-6; D gene ambiguous. V shed 4 bases and J shed 13 bases, with 14 bases lying between them. The CDR3 is made up of 13 amino acids. Germline loops: CDR1 MNHEY, CDR2 SVGEGT.

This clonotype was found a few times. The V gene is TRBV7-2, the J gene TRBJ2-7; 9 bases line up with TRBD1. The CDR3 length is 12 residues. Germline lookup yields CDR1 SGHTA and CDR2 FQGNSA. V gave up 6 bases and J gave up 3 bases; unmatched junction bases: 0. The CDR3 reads CASRTGGYEQYF. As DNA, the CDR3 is TGTGCCAGCAGGACAGGGGGCTACGAGCAGTACTTC. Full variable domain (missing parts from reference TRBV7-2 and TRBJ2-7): GAGVSQSPSNKVTEKGKDVELRCDPISGHTALYWYRQSLGQGLEFLIYFQGNSAPDKSGLPSDRFSAERTGGSVSTLTIQRTQQEDSAVYLCASRTGGYEQYFGPGTRLTVT.

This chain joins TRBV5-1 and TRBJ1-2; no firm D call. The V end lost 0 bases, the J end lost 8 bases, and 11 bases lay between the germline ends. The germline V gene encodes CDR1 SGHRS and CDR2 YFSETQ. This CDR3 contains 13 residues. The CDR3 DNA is TGCGCCAGCAGCTTGGTCGGCCAGAGCGGCTACACCTTC. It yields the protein CASSLVGQSGYTF.

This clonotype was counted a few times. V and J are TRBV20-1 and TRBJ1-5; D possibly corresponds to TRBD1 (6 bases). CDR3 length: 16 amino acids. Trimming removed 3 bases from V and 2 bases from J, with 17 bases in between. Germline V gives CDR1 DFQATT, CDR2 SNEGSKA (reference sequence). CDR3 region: CSASISIAGGNQPQHF. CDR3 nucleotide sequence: TGCAGTGCTAGTATCTCAATAGCAGGGGGCAATCAGCCCCAGCATTTT.

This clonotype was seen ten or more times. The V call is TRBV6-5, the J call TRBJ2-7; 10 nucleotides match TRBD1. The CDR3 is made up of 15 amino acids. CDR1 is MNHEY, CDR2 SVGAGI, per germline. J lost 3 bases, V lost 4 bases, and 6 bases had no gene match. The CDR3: CASSSTGTGVYEQYF. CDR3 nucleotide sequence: TGTGCCAGCAGTTCTACCGGGACAGGGGTCTACGAGCAGTACTTC.

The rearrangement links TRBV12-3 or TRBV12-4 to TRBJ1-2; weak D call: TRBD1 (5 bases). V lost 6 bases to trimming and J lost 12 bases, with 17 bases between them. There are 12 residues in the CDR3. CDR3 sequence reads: CASSRSRGFDTF. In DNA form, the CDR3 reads TGTGCCAGCAGCCGTTCGAGGGGCTTTGACACCTTC.

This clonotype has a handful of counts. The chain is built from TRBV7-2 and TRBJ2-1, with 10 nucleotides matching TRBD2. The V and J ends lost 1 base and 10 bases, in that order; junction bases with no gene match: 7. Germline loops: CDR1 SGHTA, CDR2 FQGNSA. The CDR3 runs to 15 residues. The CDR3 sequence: CASSLDLAGVREQFF. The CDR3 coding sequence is TGTGCCAGCAGCTTAGACCTAGCGGGAGTACGAGAGCAGTTCTTC.

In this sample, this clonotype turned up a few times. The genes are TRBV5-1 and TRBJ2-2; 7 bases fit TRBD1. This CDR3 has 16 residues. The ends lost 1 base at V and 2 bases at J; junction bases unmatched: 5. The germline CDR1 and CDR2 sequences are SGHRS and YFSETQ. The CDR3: CASSLSGQLNTGELFF. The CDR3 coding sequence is TGCGCCAGCAGCTTGTCGGGACAGCTTAACACCGGGGAGCTGTTTTTT. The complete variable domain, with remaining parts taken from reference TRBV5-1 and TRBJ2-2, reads KAGVTQTPRYLIKTRGQQVTLSCSPISGHRSVSWYQQTPGQGLQFLFEYFSETQRNKGNFPGRFSGRQFSNSRSEMNVSTLELGDSALYLCASSLSGQLNTGELFFGEGSRLTVL.

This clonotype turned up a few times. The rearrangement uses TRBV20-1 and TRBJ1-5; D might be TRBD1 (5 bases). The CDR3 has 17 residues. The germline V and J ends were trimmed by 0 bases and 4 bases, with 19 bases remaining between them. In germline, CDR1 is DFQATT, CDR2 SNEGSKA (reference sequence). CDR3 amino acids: CSARDRDHTGANQPQHF. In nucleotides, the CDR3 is TGCAGTGCTAGAGATAGGGACCACACGGGCGCGAATCAGCCCCAGCATTTT.

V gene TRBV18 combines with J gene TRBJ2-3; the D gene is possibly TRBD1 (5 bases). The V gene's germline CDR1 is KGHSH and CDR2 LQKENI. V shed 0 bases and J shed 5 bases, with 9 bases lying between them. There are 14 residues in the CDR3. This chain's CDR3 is CASSPPGVGDTQYF. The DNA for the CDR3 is TGTGCCAGCTCACCACCAGGGGTGGGAGATACGCAGTATTTT.

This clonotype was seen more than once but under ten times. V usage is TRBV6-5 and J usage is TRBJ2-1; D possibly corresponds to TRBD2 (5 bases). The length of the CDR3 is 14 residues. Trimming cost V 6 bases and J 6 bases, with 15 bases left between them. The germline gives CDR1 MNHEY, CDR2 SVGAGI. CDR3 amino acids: CASSLDGNSNEQFF. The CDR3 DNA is TGTGCCAGCAGCCTGGACGGGAACAGCAATGAGCAGTTCTTC.

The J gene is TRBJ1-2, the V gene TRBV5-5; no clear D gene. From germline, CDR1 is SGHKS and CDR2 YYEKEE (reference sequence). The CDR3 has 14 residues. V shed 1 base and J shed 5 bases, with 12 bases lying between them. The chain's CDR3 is CASSLSAPGYGYTF. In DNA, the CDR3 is TGTGCCAGCAGCTTGAGCGCACCAGGATATGGCTACACCTTC.

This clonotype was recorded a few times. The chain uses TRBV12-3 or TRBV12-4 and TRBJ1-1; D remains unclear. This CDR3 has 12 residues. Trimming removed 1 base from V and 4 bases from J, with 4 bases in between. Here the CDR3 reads CASSLGSTEAFF. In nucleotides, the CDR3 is TGTGCCAGCAGTTTAGGCAGCACTGAAGCTTTCTTT.

This CDR3 reads CSARWTGRNQPQHF. The CDR3 DNA reads TGCAGTGCTCGGTGGACAGGGCGGAATCAGCCCCAGCATTTT. The V and J genes are TRBV20-1 and TRBJ1-5; 8 nucleotides line up with TRBD1. Germline V gives CDR1 DFQATT, CDR2 SNEGSKA (reference sequence). V trimming: 5 bases; J trimming: 4 bases; junction bases outside the gene matches: 7. The CDR3 length is 14 residues.

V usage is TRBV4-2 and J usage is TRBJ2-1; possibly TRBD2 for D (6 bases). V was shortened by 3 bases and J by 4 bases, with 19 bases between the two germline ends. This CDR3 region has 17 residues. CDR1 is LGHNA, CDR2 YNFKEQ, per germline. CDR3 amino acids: CASSHDLGRGTYNEQFF. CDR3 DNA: TGTGCCAGCAGCCACGACTTAGGGCGCGGGACTTACAATGAGCAGTTCTTC.

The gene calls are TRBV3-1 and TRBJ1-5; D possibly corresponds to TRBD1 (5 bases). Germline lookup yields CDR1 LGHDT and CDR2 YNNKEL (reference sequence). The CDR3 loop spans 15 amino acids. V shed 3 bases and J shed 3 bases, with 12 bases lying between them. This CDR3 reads CASSQGPRDNQPQHF. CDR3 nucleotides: TGTGCCAGCAGCCAGGGACCCAGGGACAATCAGCCCCAGCATTTT.

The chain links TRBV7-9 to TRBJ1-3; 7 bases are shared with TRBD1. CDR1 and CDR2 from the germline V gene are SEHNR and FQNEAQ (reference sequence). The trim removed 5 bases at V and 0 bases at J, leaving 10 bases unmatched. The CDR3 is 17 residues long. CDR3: CASSITSTGDSGNTIYF. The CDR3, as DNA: TGTGCCAGCAGCATAACCTCAACAGGGGACTCTGGAAACACCATATATTTT.

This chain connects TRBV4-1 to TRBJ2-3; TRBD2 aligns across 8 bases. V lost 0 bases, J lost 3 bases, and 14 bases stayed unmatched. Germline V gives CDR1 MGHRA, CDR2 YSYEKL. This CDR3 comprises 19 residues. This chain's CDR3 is CASSQDEGGGPTWTDTQYF. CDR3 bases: TGCGCCAGCAGCCAAGATGAGGGCGGGGGGCCCACTTGGACAGATACGCAGTATTTT.

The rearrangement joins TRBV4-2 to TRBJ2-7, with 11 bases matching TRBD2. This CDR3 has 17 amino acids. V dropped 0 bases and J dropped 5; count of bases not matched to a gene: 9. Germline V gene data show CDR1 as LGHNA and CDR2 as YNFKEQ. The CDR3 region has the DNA TGTGCCAGCAGCCAAGATTTAGGGGCTAGCGGGAGGAACGAGCAGTACTTC. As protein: CASSQDLGASGRNEQYF.

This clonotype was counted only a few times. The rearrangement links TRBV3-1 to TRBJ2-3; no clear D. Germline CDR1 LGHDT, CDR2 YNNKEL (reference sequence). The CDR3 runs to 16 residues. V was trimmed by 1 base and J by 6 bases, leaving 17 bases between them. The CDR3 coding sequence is TGTGCCAGCAGCCAAGGACCCATGATTTATACCGATACGCAGTATTTT. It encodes CASSQGPMIYTDTQYF.

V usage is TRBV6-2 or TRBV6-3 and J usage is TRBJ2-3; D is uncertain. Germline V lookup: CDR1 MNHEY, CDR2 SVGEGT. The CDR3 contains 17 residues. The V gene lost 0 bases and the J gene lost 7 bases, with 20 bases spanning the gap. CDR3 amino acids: CASSYSKATLMIHTQYF. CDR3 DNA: TGTGCCAGCAGTTACTCGAAGGCCACCCTTATGATTCATACGCAGTATTTT.

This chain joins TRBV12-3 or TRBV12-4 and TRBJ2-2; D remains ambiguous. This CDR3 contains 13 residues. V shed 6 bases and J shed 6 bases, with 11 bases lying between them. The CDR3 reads CASSLRVAGELFF. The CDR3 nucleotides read TGTGCCAGCAGCCTCCGGGTCGCCGGGGAGCTGTTTTTT.